The sample holds a few counts of the clone carrying this T cell receptor beta chain. Researchers took RNA transcripts and amplified the TCR beta CDR3 regions from them. The HTBI primer set was used in a first-round RT-PCR of the TCR CDR3. MiXCR, run by TCRdb on the multiplex PCR reads, gives a single entry per CDR3 protein. The data show about 250,000 distinct CDR3 sequences, 20% to 25% seen once. The data stem from a study of T cells in Graves' hyperthyroidism and ophthalmopathy. V dropped 5 bases and J dropped 0; count of bases not matched to a gene: 6. Looked up from germline, CDR1 is LNHDA and CDR2 is SQIVND (reference sequence). CDR3 length: 16 residues.

This sequence joins TRBV19 and TRBJ2-3, with TRBD2 matching over 9 bases. This TCR derives from a man aged 25-40 years with Graves' ophthalmopathy. Source material: blood. In nucleotides, the CDR3 is TGTGCCAGTAGTGGATTAACTAGCGGGAGCACAGATACGCAGTATTTT. Its translation is CASSGLTSGSTDTQYF.